A selection of T cell receptor beta chains follows, all from one sample in a study of patients and donors after allogeneic stem cell transplantation. A single record per CDR3 protein comes from TCRdb applying MiXCR to the RT-PCR reads. The sample has 150,000 or so distinct CDR3 sequences; 24% are singletons. Sample: blood, either unsorted or a sorted T cell fraction (not recorded which). These receptors came from a human donor who was either an allogeneic HSCT recipient or a stem cell or donor lymphocyte infusion donor (not recorded which). It is not recorded whose cells these are; they may come from a transplant donor. Each CDR3 is given with its conserved first and last residue. The order of the fields is clone size, J gene, D gene, V gene, CDR3 DNA, CDR3 protein. D genes are given only for firm matches. Size tells how often a clone was seen (once, few, many) or the class of an expanded clone, and some rows leave it out.

>-|TRBJ1-2|-|TRBV10-3
TGTGCCATCAGCCGGGGTTTCGAAGTTAACTATGGCTACACCTTC
CAISRGFEVNYGYTF
>-|TRBJ1-1|TRBD1|TRBV7-8
TGTGCCAGCAGCTGGGGACAGATGAACACTGAAGCTTTCTTT
CASSWGQMNTEAFF
>-|TRBJ2-3|TRBD2|TRBV5-1
TGCGCCAGCAGCACCCGACTAGCGGGGGTAGATACGCAGTATTTT
CASSTRLAGVDTQYF
>-|TRBJ1-6|TRBD1|TRBV4-1
TGCGCCAGCAGCCACCCAACAGGGGAGTCCTATAATTCACCCCTCCACTTT
CASSHPTGESYNSPLHF
>many|TRBJ1-1|TRBD1|TRBV7-9
TGTGCCAGCAGCTTAGCCGGGACAGCTTCCGAAGCTTTCTTT
CASSLAGTASEAFF
>-|TRBJ2-1|-|TRBV4-1
TGCGCCAGCAGCCAAGGGGGGGACCTCGAGCAGTTCTTC
CASSQGGDLEQFF
>-|TRBJ1-4|TRBD1|TRBV7-9
TGTGCCAGCACCGACGCCGGGACAGGGGGTGAAAAACTGTTTTTT
CASTDAGTGGEKLFF
>many|TRBJ1-2|-|TRBV7-8
TGTGCCAGCAGCCTAGGACAGATTGGATATGGCTACACCTTC
CASSLGQIGYGYTF
>-|TRBJ2-2|TRBD1|TRBV20-1
TGCAGTGCTAGTTCAACCGGGACAGGGGGCAGCGGGGAGCTGTTTTTT
CSASSTGTGGSGELFF
>few|TRBJ1-2|TRBD1|TRBV7-2
TGTGCCAGCAGCATCGACAGGGGCAACTATGGCTACACCTTC
CASSIDRGNYGYTF
>-|TRBJ2-7|TRBD2|TRBV20-1
TGCAGTGCTAGAGTGAGACTAGCGGGATCCTACGAGCAGTACTTC
CSARVRLAGSYEQYF
>-|TRBJ2-1|-|TRBV20-1
TGCAGTGCTAGAGTTGGCAGGCTCTATGAGCAGTTCTTC
CSARVGRLYEQFF
>-|TRBJ2-5|TRBD1|TRBV25-1
TGTGCCAGCAGTGAGTTACAGGGGGAGACCCAGTACTTC
CASSELQGETQYF
>-|TRBJ1-1|TRBD1|TRBV4-1
TGCGCCAGCAGCCATAGCGGAGACAGGGGGCCAGAAGCTTTCTTT
CASSHSGDRGPEAFF
>few|TRBJ1-2|-|TRBV5-1
TGCGCCAGCAGCTTGGATGGGACCTACTCCAACTATGGCTACACCTTC
CASSLDGTYSNYGYTF
>many|TRBJ1-5|-|TRBV7-2
TGTGCCAGCAGCTTATCCAGGGTGGGCAATCAGCCCCAGCATTTT
CASSLSRVGNQPQHF
>many|TRBJ1-1|-|TRBV9
TGTGCCAGCAGCGTAGGGACAGAACACACTGAAGCTTTCTTT
CASSVGTEHTEAFF
>-|TRBJ1-1|-|TRBV20-1
TGCAGAGCTGAAGACACTGAAGCTTTCTTT
CRAEDTEAFF
>-|TRBJ2-5|-|TRBV27
TGTGCCAGCAGTTTTATCGGTCCTCAAGAGACCCAGTACTTC
CASSFIGPQETQYF
>-|TRBJ2-7|TRBD2|TRBV9
TGTGCCAGCAGCGCCACTAGCGGGAGTTACGAGCAGTACTTC
CASSATSGSYEQYF
>-|TRBJ2-1|TRBD2|TRBV18
TGTGCCAGCTCACCTCCTAGCGGGGAATCCTACAATGAGCAGTTCTTC
CASSPPSGESYNEQFF
>-|TRBJ2-3|-|TRBV12-3/TRBV12-4
TGTGCCAGCAGTTTCTATACTACAGATACGCAGTATTTT
CASSFYTTDTQYF
>few|TRBJ1-6|-|TRBV4-2
TGTGCCAGCAGCGCCCCCAAGAGCTCCTATAATTCACCCCTCCACTTT
CASSAPKSSYNSPLHF
>few|TRBJ1-2|-|TRBV12-3/TRBV12-4
TGTGCCAGCAGTTTTGGGTCTGGGGATGGCTACACCTTC
CASSFGSGDGYTF
>few|TRBJ2-7|-|TRBV5-1
TGCGCCAGCAGCGTGGACAACTACGAGCAGTACTTC
CASSVDNYEQYF